A single sample gave rise to the 28 T cell receptor beta chains below, sequenced in a study of cytomegalovirus exposure and HLA in healthy donors. PCR primers comprised 60 Vbeta and 13 Jbeta primers. TCRdb keeps only in-frame clones here, not all; method: immunoSEQ multiplex PCR. The sample shows 130,000 to 150,000 clones, around 81% of them seen only once. The source material was PBMCs. The receptor set was obtained from a man aged 35-49 years in good health and CMV-seropositive.

The chain uses TRBV29-1 and TRBJ1-2; D gene ambiguous. V shed 5 bases and J shed 7 bases, with 11 bases lying between them. Germline CDR1 and CDR2: SQVTM and ANQGSEA. This CDR3 is built from 11 residues. CDR3 loop: CSVSGGAGYTF. The DNA for the CDR3 is TGCAGCGTTTCGGGAGGCGCTGGCTACACCTTC. The full variable domain, rest sourced from reference TRBV29-1 and TRBJ1-2, is SAVISQKPSRDICQRGTSLTIQCQVDSQVTMMFWYRQQPGQSLTLIATANQGSEATYESGFVIDKFPISRPNLTFSTLTVSNMSPEDSSIYLCSVSGGAGYTFGSGTRLTVV.

This chain connects TRBV6-6 to TRBJ2-2; TRBD1 agrees at 7 bases. Germline V gives CDR1 MNHNY, CDR2 SVGAGI (reference sequence). The CDR3 runs to 16 residues. V dropped 5 bases and J dropped 1; count of bases not matched to a gene: 7. The CDR3 coding sequence is TGTGCCAGCAGTATACAGGGGCGACGGAACACCGGGGAGCTGTTTTTT. Translation gives CASSIQGRRNTGELFF.

This rearrangement joins TRBV19 to TRBJ1-1, with 7 bases aligning to TRBD1. CDR3 length equals 16 residues. V gave up 1 base and J gave up 3 bases; unmatched junction bases: 8. Germline CDR1 reads LNHDA; CDR2 reads SQIVND (reference sequence). The CDR3 here is CASSIGSGQTYTEAFF. CDR3 bases: TGTGCCAGTAGTATAGGCTCGGGACAGACTTACACTGAAGCTTTCTTT.

This clone has a single count. The chain uses TRBV29-1 and TRBJ2-7; tentatively, D is TRBD1 (7 bases). The CDR3 covers 12 residues. Germline V gene sequence: CDR1 SQVTM, CDR2 ANQGSEA. The ends were cut back, 4 bases at V and 6 bases at J, with 13 bases in the middle. For the CDR3, the DNA is TGCAGCGTTGTTCCAGGGGGAGGCGAGCAGTACTTC. It is translated as CSVVPGGGEQYF.

The chain recombines TRBV7-8 with TRBJ2-1; TRBD2 agrees at 9 bases. The CDR3 is 18 residues long. The germline V gene has CDR1 SGHVS and CDR2 FQNEAQ. V was clipped by 5 bases and J by 3 bases; unmatched bases: 14. The CDR3 sequence is CASSRRETSGRYYNEQFF. DNA for the CDR3: TGTGCCAGCAGCCGCCGCGAGACTAGCGGAAGATACTACAATGAGCAGTTCTTC.

The chain joins TRBV7-9 to TRBJ1-1; no reliable D call. V shed 3 bases and J shed 5 bases, with 10 bases lying between them. The CDR3 has 13 amino acids. Germline V CDR1 and CDR2: SEHNR, FQNEAQ (reference sequence). The CDR3 sequence is CASSFEEDTEAFF. Written as DNA, the CDR3 is TGTGCCAGCAGCTTTGAAGAGGATACTGAAGCTTTCTTT.

The genes are TRBV5-1 and TRBJ2-7; the match to TRBD2 covers 12 bases. Germline CDR1 and CDR2: SGHRS and YFSETQ. The CDR3 covers 19 residues. V lost 0 bases and J lost 4; bases outside the gene matches: 14. The CDR3 loop is CASSLAPGLAGRRSYEQYF. The CDR3 nucleotides are TGCGCCAGCAGCTTGGCTCCGGGACTAGCGGGTCGAAGAAGTTACGAGCAGTACTTC.

J is TRBJ1-2 and V is TRBV7-6, with a possible D match to TRBD1 (5 bases). V gave up 4 bases and J gave up 9 bases, with 15 bases separating them. There are 13 residues in the CDR3. CDR1 and CDR2 (germline): SGHVS, FNYEAQ. The CDR3 region is CASSSVGGISYTF. CDR3 DNA sequence: TGTGCCAGCAGCTCCGTCGGGGGAATAAGCTACACCTTC.

The CDR3 loop is CSARGAYEQYF. CDR3 nucleotides: TGCAGCGCCCGGGGAGCCTACGAGCAGTACTTC. This chain links TRBV29-1 with TRBJ2-7; D is perhaps TRBD2 (5 bases). This CDR3 spans 11 amino acids. Trimming shortened V by 7 bases and J by 2 bases, and 9 bases separated the two germline ends. Looked up from germline, CDR1 is SQVTM and CDR2 is ANQGSEA.

The chain is built from TRBV7-9 and TRBJ2-5; tentative D call: TRBD2 (6 bases). CDR3 length equals 14 residues. The germline V gene encodes CDR1 SEHNR and CDR2 FQNEAQ (reference sequence). Trimming stripped 5 bases from V and 5 bases from J, with 15 bases between. CDR3 in amino acids: CASSAGLRGETQYF. CDR3 bases: TGTGCCAGCAGCGCGGGGCTCCGGGGGGAGACCCAGTACTTC.

The rearrangement joins TRBV4-1 to TRBJ2-7; TRBD1 aligns across 8 bases. This CDR3 region has 17 residues. CDR1 MGHRA and CDR2 YSYEKL come from the germline V gene. V trimming: 0 bases; J trimming: 3 bases; junction bases outside the gene matches: 10. CDR3: CASSQESLTGVGYEQYF. The CDR3 coding sequence is TGCGCCAGCAGCCAAGAAAGCTTGACAGGGGTAGGCTACGAGCAGTACTTC.

The chain recombines TRBV28 with TRBJ1-5; D might be TRBD1 (6 bases). Germline CDR1 reads MDHEN; CDR2 reads SYDVKM. This CDR3 has 16 residues. V lost 7 bases, J lost 0 bases, and 16 bases lay in between. CDR3 residues: CASKETGRISNQPQHF. CDR3 bases: TGTGCCAGCAAAGAGACAGGTCGGATTAGCAATCAGCCCCAGCATTTT.

This clone was recorded a few times. V and J are TRBV4-3 and TRBJ1-4; D is unclear. Trimming took off 0 bases at V and 0 bases at J, with 11 bases between the two ends. Germline V gene sequence: CDR1 LGHNA, CDR2 YSLEER. The CDR3 runs 17 residues. The CDR3 sequence is CASSQEGGLATNEKLFF. Here the CDR3 DNA reads TGCGCCAGCAGCCAAGAAGGAGGGCTGGCAACTAATGAAAAACTGTTTTTT.

This clone has only a few counts. The genes are TRBV5-1 and TRBJ1-1, with a weak D call TRBD1 (6 bases). Per the germline V gene, CDR1 is SGHRS and CDR2 is YFSETQ. The CDR3 has 14 amino acids. V was clipped by 5 bases and J by 0 bases, with 11 bases between them. The CDR3 DNA is TGCGCCAGCAGACCAGGGGACCTGAACACTGAAGCTTTCTTT. Encoded protein: CASRPGDLNTEAFF.

The chain couples TRBV13 to TRBJ1-1; D possibly corresponds to TRBD1 (5 bases). CDR3 length equals 17 residues. Germline values: CDR1 PRHDT, CDR2 FYEKMQ (reference sequence). Trimming took off 7 bases at V and 0 bases at J, with 21 bases between the two ends. The CDR3 DNA reads TGTGCCAGCAAAGAGGATGGGGTGGGGGGGATGAACACTGAAGCTTTCTTT. Amino acid sequence: CASKEDGVGGMNTEAFF.

The V and J genes are TRBV13 and TRBJ2-5; D not resolved. CDR1 is PRHDT and CDR2 is FYEKMQ in the germline V gene (reference sequence). CDR3 length: 15 residues. V dropped 5 bases and J dropped 1 base, with 14 bases sitting between them. CDR3 nucleotides: TGTGCCAGCAGCCGGCGGAGTCCAGCCCAAGAGACCCAGTACTTC. The encoded protein is CASSRRSPAQETQYF. The variable domain in full, with the rest retrieved from reference TRBV13 and TRBJ2-5, is AAGVIQSPRHLIKEKRETATLKCYPIPRHDTVYWYQQGPGQDPQFLISFYEKMQSDKGSIPDRFSAQQFSDYHSELNMSSLELGDSALYFCASSRRSPAQETQYFGPGTRLLVL.

This rearrangement joins TRBV2 to TRBJ1-3; TRBD1 is a possible D gene (5 bases). Deletions cut 1 base from V and 0 bases from J, with 7 bases between. CDR1 and CDR2 from the germline V gene are SNHLY and FYNNEI. This CDR3 comprises 15 residues. This CDR3 reads CASSEGGSSGNTIYF. As DNA, the CDR3 is TGTGCCAGCAGTGAAGGGGGCTCCTCTGGAAACACCATATATTTT. The full variable domain, with the rest looked up from reference TRBV2 and TRBJ1-3, is EPEVTQTPSHQVTQMGQEVILRCVPISNHLYFYWYRQILGQKVEFLVSFYNNEISEKSEIFDDQFSVERPDGSNFTLKIRSTKLEDSAMYFCASSEGGSSGNTIYFGEGSWLTVV.

The chain links TRBV7-9 to TRBJ2-3; D remains unclear. V lost 5 bases and J 0 bases, leaving 3 bases between the germline ends. This CDR3 contains 12 residues. Germline lookup yields CDR1 SEHNR and CDR2 FQNEAQ (reference sequence). This CDR3 is CASSESTDTQYF. CDR3 sequence (DNA): TGTGCCAGCAGCGAGAGCACAGATACGCAGTATTTT.

The rearrangement uses TRBV5-1 and TRBJ2-7, with D tentatively TRBD2 (7 bases). Germline values: CDR1 SGHRS, CDR2 YFSETQ. This CDR3 has 17 amino acids. V was cut by 1 base and J by 2 bases, with 19 bases left in between. The CDR3 DNA sequence: TGCGCCAGCAGCTTGATGCGTGTAGGGGGAGGGACCTACGAGCAGTACTTC. Residues: CASSLMRVGGGTYEQYF.

V usage is TRBV2 and J usage is TRBJ2-7, with 9 bases that match TRBD1. The CDR3 loop spans 13 amino acids. Germline V CDR1 and CDR2: SNHLY, FYNNEI. V was clipped by 6 bases and J by 6 bases; unmatched bases: 6. DNA for the CDR3: TGTGCCAGCAGACAGGGGGCGGTAGGCGAGCAGTACTTC. Residues: CASRQGAVGEQYF.

The chain couples TRBV9 to TRBJ2-1; D is possibly TRBD1 (5 bases). Germline CDR1 is SGDLS and CDR2 is YYNGEE. The CDR3 contains 15 residues. V lost 1 base, J lost 9 bases, and 17 bases lay in between. The CDR3 loop reads CASSVSTPPQGEQFF. In nucleotides, the CDR3 is TGTGCCAGCAGCGTATCGACCCCCCCTCAGGGTGAGCAGTTCTTC.

V gene TRBV12-5 combines with J gene TRBJ2-1; possibly TRBD2 for D (5 bases). CDR3 length: 18 residues. Per the germline V gene, CDR1 is LGHNT and CDR2 is FRNRAP. With 4 bases removed from V and 0 bases from J, the gap between germline ends came to 19 bases. CDR3 in amino acids: CASGWAPRVATSYNEQFF. In nucleotides, the CDR3 is TGTGCTAGTGGTTGGGCCCCTCGGGTAGCGACCTCCTACAATGAGCAGTTCTTC.

This chain uses TRBV6-5 with TRBJ1-1, with a possible D match to TRBD1 (6 bases). The V gene's germline CDR1 is MNHEY and CDR2 SVGAGI. The CDR3 contains 14 residues. V lost 0 bases to trimming and J lost 11 bases, with 16 bases between them. The CDR3 sequence: CASSYSRTVGQAFF. The CDR3 bases are TGTGCCAGCAGTTACTCCCGGACAGTGGGTCAGGCTTTCTTT.

V is TRBV5-6 and J is TRBJ1-4; D possibly corresponds to TRBD1 (6 bases). Germline CDR1 reads SGHDT; CDR2 reads YYEEEE. The CDR3 has 14 amino acids. Trimming shortened V by 5 bases and J by 10 bases, and 18 bases separated the two germline ends. This chain's CDR3 is CASSTDRKEGKLFF. As DNA, the CDR3 is TGTGCCAGCAGTACCGACAGGAAAGAAGGAAAACTGTTTTTT.

This clone was seen once. The chain couples TRBV25-1 to TRBJ1-1, with 8 bases aligning to TRBD1. The CDR3 loop spans 18 amino acids. Losses at the gene ends were 3 bases for V and 3 bases for J; bases not matched to a gene: 15. CDR1 is MGHDK and CDR2 is SYGVNS in the germline V gene. CDR3 bases: TGTGCCAGCAGTGACCAATGGACAGGGATGGGATCGGACACTGAAGCTTTCTTT. It encodes CASSDQWTGMGSDTEAFF.

V and J are TRBV30 and TRBJ1-1; TRBD1 might be the D (5 bases). Germline CDR1 and CDR2: GTSNPN and SVGIG (reference sequence). There are 12 residues in the CDR3. Trimming cost V 3 bases and J 7 bases, with 12 bases left between them. CDR3 DNA: TGTGCCTGGAGCCCCGGACACCTTGAAGCTTTCTTT. Its translation: CAWSPGHLEAFF.

The table lists this clone with a few counts. CDR3 region: CASSSGTAESPLHF. DNA for the CDR3: TGCGCCAGCAGCTCAGGGACAGCGGAGTCACCCCTCCACTTT. The rearrangement joins TRBV5-1 to TRBJ1-6; TRBD1 matches 7 bases. V shed 3 bases, J shed 10 bases, and the junction held 7 bases outside the gene matches. CDR1 and CDR2 (germline): SGHRS, YFSETQ. The CDR3 is made up of 14 amino acids. Using reference TRBV5-1 and TRBJ1-6 for the parts outside the CDR3, the full variable domain is KAGVTQTPRYLIKTRGQQVTLSCSPISGHRSVSWYQQTPGQGLQFLFEYFSETQRNKGNFPGRFSGRQFSNSRSEMNVSTLELGDSALYLCASSSGTAESPLHFGNGTRLTVT.

This chain links TRBV27 with TRBJ2-5; 8 bases are shared with TRBD1. After removal of 6 bases from V and 1 base from J, the junction contained 4 bases not matched to a gene. In germline, CDR1 is MNHEY, CDR2 SMNVEV (reference sequence). This CDR3 has 14 amino acids. DNA for the CDR3: TGTGCCAGCAGCCTTGACAGGGGCCAAGAGACCCAGTACTTC. It codes for CASSLDRGQETQYF.